These T cell receptor beta chains were read from a single sample in a study of CD8 T cells in ankylosing spondylitis. TCRdb analysed the 5' RACE reads with MiXCR anew, one entry per CDR3 protein. The sample has over 600,000 distinct CDR3 sequences; under 20% are singletons. The material sequenced was blood, either unsorted or a sorted T cell fraction (not recorded which). The source is a male donor with ankylosing spondylitis. Both conserved end residues are part of each CDR3. A D gene is named only where the DNA matches it firmly. Some rows have no size entry. The others give once, few or many, or a class for an expanded clone.

j_call,cdr3_length,clone_size,v_call,d_call,cdr3_nt,cdr3_aa
TRBJ2-1,14,few,TRBV7-2,NA,TGTGCCAGCAGCTTAGATTCGGGGGTAGCGGAGCAGTTCTTC,CASSLDSGVAEQFF
TRBJ2-7,16,NA,TRBV7-2,TRBD2,TGTGCCAGCAGCCCGGGGGCTAGCGGGAATTCCTACGAGCAGTACTTC,CASSPGASGNSYEQYF
TRBJ2-7,13,few,TRBV7-6,TRBD1,TGTGCCAGCAGCTTAGGGGGACAGGGGACTCAGTACTTC,CASSLGGQGTQYF
TRBJ2-3,14,many,TRBV12-3/TRBV12-4,TRBD2,TGTGCCAGCAGTCTACGGGGGGGCCGCGATACGCAGTATTTT,CASSLRGGRDTQYF
TRBJ2-3,16,NA,TRBV7-9,NA,TGTGCCAGCACCCCGAGAGCGGAAGTCCGCACAGATACGCAGTATTTT,CASTPRAEVRTDTQYF
TRBJ1-5,19,NA,TRBV9,TRBD1,TGTGCCAGCAGCGTAATTGGGACAGGGCGAGGTTCGGGCAATCAGCCCCAGCATTTT,CASSVIGTGRGSGNQPQHF
TRBJ2-7,15,NA,TRBV3-1,NA,TGTGCCAGCAGCCAAGAGCCGACAGGCTCCTACGAGCAGTACTTC,CASSQEPTGSYEQYF
TRBJ1-2,13,NA,TRBV5-1,NA,TGCGCCAGCAGCTTGCTGTTTGCCTATGGCTACACCTTC,CASSLLFAYGYTF
TRBJ2-1,15,few,TRBV7-3,TRBD2,TGTGCCAGCAGCCCCAGGCCAGCGGGGGATTCTGGGCAGTTCTTC,CASSPRPAGDSGQFF
TRBJ2-7,15,few,TRBV5-6,TRBD2,TGTGCCAGCAGCCCGTTGACTAGCGGGGCCTACGAGCAGTACTTC,CASSPLTSGAYEQYF
TRBJ2-2,14,few,TRBV4-1,NA,TGCGCCAGCAGCCATAACAATGGGGGCGGGGAGCTGTTTTTT,CASSHNNGGGELFF
TRBJ2-1,15,NA,TRBV7-3,TRBD2,TGTGCCAGCAGCTTAACTGGGACTAGCGAGAATGAGCAGTTCTTC,CASSLTGTSENEQFF
TRBJ2-7,13,many,TRBV5-1,NA,TGCGCCAGCAGAGAGGCCCGCTCCTACGAGCAGTACTTC,CASREARSYEQYF
TRBJ2-1,15,NA,TRBV6-2/TRBV6-3,NA,TGTGCCAGTATCTTCCAGGGACCCTCCTACAATGAGCAGTTCTTC,CASIFQGPSYNEQFF
TRBJ2-7,16,few,TRBV12-3/TRBV12-4,NA,TGTGCCAGCAGTTTAGGTCCTAGCTGGGACTCCTACGAGCAGTACTTC,CASSLGPSWDSYEQYF
TRBJ1-4,15,few,TRBV28,NA,TGTGCCAGCAGTTTAGACCAGGGCACTAATGAAAAACTGTTTTTT,CASSLDQGTNEKLFF
TRBJ2-5,14,NA,TRBV20-1,NA,TGCAGTGCTGTCCGGGACAACCAACAAGAGACCCAGTACTTC,CSAVRDNQQETQYF
TRBJ2-1,15,NA,TRBV14,NA,TGTGCCAGCAGCCAAGATGAGGGAGTGCGGAATGAGCAGTTCTTC,CASSQDEGVRNEQFF
TRBJ1-1,15,few,TRBV3-1,NA,TGTGCCAGCAGCCAAGATAGGCAGAGTAACACTGAAGCTTTCTTT,CASSQDRQSNTEAFF
TRBJ2-2,13,many,TRBV12-3/TRBV12-4,TRBD1,TGTGCCAGCAGCCGACAGGGGCCCGGGGAGCTGTTTTTT,CASSRQGPGELFF
TRBJ2-1,15,NA,TRBV10-3,NA,TGTGCCATCAGTGAGCCGGGACGGATAAGCAATGAGCAGTTCTTC,CAISEPGRISNEQFF
TRBJ2-5,15,few,TRBV12-3/TRBV12-4,NA,TGTGCCAGCAGTGCCTCGACCGGGATAAGGGAGACCCAGTACTTC,CASSASTGIRETQYF
TRBJ1-2,15,few,TRBV4-1,NA,TGCGCCAGCAGCCTGGGCGGCGGAGACTCTTATGGCTACACCTTC,CASSLGGGDSYGYTF
TRBJ2-1,11,few,TRBV4-2,TRBD2,TGTGCCAGCAGCCGCGGGAGCGAGCAGTTCTTC,CASSRGSEQFF
TRBJ2-1,11,NA,TRBV4-1,NA,TGCGCCAGCAGCCATTTCGGCGAGCAGTTCTTC,CASSHFGEQFF
TRBJ2-7,15,few,TRBV20-1,TRBD2,TGCAGTGCTAAGATCCTAGCGGGAGTTCCCTACGAGCAGTACTTC,CSAKILAGVPYEQYF
TRBJ1-1,12,few,TRBV15,NA,TGTGCCACCAGCAGGGACAAAAATGAAGCTTTCTTT,CATSRDKNEAFF
TRBJ2-7,11,NA,TRBV11-2,NA,TGTGCCAGCAGCCCGTTGAACGAGCAGTACTTC,CASSPLNEQYF
TRBJ2-3,15,NA,TRBV28,NA,TGTGCCAGCAGTCGTGGGAGTATTATTACAGATACGCAGTATTTT,CASSRGSIITDTQYF